The 15 T cell receptor beta chains below all came from one sample that was sequenced in a study of PD-L1 blockade in urothelial cancer. The repertoire was sequenced with immunoSEQ multiplex PCR; TCRdb's copy has only in-frame clones and lacks some. Among under 55,000 clones listed, approximately 80% were seen once. The sequences come from PBMCs, collected around atezolizumab (anti-PD-L1) treatment. The origin of the receptors is a man aged 40-55 years with urothelial cancer.

This clone has only a few counts. The V and J genes are TRBV7-9 and TRBJ1-5; D perhaps matches TRBD1 (6 bases). The CDR3 length is 14 residues. Germline V gene lookup returns CDR1 SEHNR and CDR2 FQNEAQ (reference sequence). The ends were cut back, 7 bases at V and 4 bases at J, with 14 bases in the middle. The CDR3 loop is CASTLGGENQPQHF. The CDR3 DNA sequence: TGTGCCAGCACTCTAGGGGGGGAAAATCAGCCCCAGCATTTT. The whole variable domain, filled in from reference TRBV7-9 and TRBJ1-5, reads DTGVSQNPRHKITKRGQNVTFRCDPISEHNRLYWYRQTLGQGPEFLTYFQNEAQLEKSRLLSDRFSAERPKGSFSTLEIQRTEQGDSAMYLCASTLGGENQPQHFGDGTRLSIL.

The chain carries TRBV19 and TRBJ2-3; 7 nucleotides line up with TRBD1. The CDR3 has 14 amino acids. Germline V gene data show CDR1 as LNHDA and CDR2 as SQIVND (reference sequence). V shed 7 bases, J shed 0 bases, and the junction held 4 bases outside the gene matches. This chain's CDR3 is CASKLTGSTDTQYF. The DNA for the CDR3 is TGTGCCAGTAAATTGACAGGGAGCACAGATACGCAGTATTTT. The whole variable domain, remainder taken from reference TRBV19 and TRBJ2-3, is DGGITQSPKYLFRKEGQNVTLSCEQNLNHDAMYWYRQDPGQGLRLIYYSQIVNDFQKGDIAEGYSVSREKKESFPLTVTSAQKNPTAFYLCASKLTGSTDTQYFGPGTRLTVL.

The chain joins TRBV4-1 to TRBJ1-4; D is undetermined. The ends were cut back, 3 bases at V and 0 bases at J, with 17 bases in the middle. This CDR3 contains 18 residues. Germline CDR1 and CDR2: MGHRA and YSYEKL. CDR3 nucleotides: TGCGCCAGCAGCCAGCGACAACTTGGAACCGCAACTAATGAAAAACTGTTTTTT. It translates to CASSQRQLGTATNEKLFF.

CDR3 nucleotides: TGTGCCAGCAGAGGACAGACTAACACTGAAGCTTTCTTT. It translates to CASRGQTNTEAFF. The V and J genes are TRBV6-1 and TRBJ1-1, with D possibly matching TRBD1 (6 bases). V was cut by 6 bases and J by 2 bases, with 10 bases left in between. CDR3 length: 13 amino acids. The germline CDR1 and CDR2 sequences are MNHNS and SASEGT.

With respect to this clone: This sample includes further DNA sequences coding for the same CDR3. The chain employs TRBV6-6 and TRBJ1-1; tentatively, D is TRBD1 (6 bases). The CDR3 covers 14 residues. Per the germline V gene, CDR1 is MNHNY and CDR2 is SVGAGI (reference sequence). Trimming removed 0 bases from V and 1 base from J, with 6 bases in between. CDR3 nucleotides: TGTGCCAGCAGTTACTCGACAGGGAACACTGAAGCTTTCTTT. Encoded protein: CASSYSTGNTEAFF.

This clone was observed a single time. The V and J genes are TRBV5-5 and TRBJ2-7; 10 bases are shared with TRBD1. Germline trimming cut 3 bases from V and 4 bases from J; bases unmatched to any gene: 4. The CDR3 contains 14 residues. The germline CDR1 and CDR2 sequences are SGHKS and YYEKEE (reference sequence). CDR3 region: CASSSRQGAYEQYF. CDR3 nucleotide sequence: TGTGCCAGCAGCTCTCGACAGGGGGCTTACGAGCAGTACTTC.

This clone was seen more than once but under ten times. This CDR3 is CASRGLDGYTF. The CDR3 nucleotides read TGTGCCAGCAGGGGGCTGGATGGCTACACCTTC. The chain has TRBV6-4 and TRBJ1-2; a possible D gene is TRBD1 (5 bases). CDR1 is MRHNA, CDR2 SNTAGT, per germline. The V end was cut by 6 bases, the J end by 6 bases, with 8 bases between. This CDR3 is 11 amino acids long.

The rearrangement joins TRBV27 to TRBJ1-5, with TRBD1 matching over 7 bases. V lost 7 bases to trimming and J lost 6 bases; unmatched junction nucleotides: 15. The CDR3 runs to 16 residues. From germline, CDR1 is MNHEY and CDR2 SMNVEV (reference sequence). CDR3 in DNA: TGTGCCAGCACCAAAATAGGAGGGGGCGCGAGTCAGCCCCAGCATTTT. Amino acids: CASTKIGGGASQPQHF.

The chain joins TRBV4-1 to TRBJ2-7, with 9 bases aligning to TRBD2. Trimming removed 2 bases from V and 6 bases from J; junction bases left unmatched: 17. This CDR3 is built from 18 residues. Germline CDR1 MGHRA, CDR2 YSYEKL. DNA for the CDR3: TGCGCCAGCAGCCAACAGGGCGGGAGGGTTGGGGTTTGGGGCGAGCAGTACTTC. Protein product: CASSQQGGRVGVWGEQYF.

The chain recombines TRBV10-3 with TRBJ2-7, with 8 bases that match TRBD1. Germline loops: CDR1 ENHRY, CDR2 SYGVKD. The CDR3 totals 13 residues. Unmatched junction bases numbered 4, after V lost 6 bases and J lost 3 bases. CDR3 DNA: TGTGCCATCAGGGCAGGGGGCGGCTACGAGCAGTACTTC. Its protein product is CAIRAGGGYEQYF.

The chain carries TRBV29-1 and TRBJ2-5, with D unresolved. Trimming took off 2 bases at V and 4 bases at J, with 8 bases between the two ends. Germline V gene data show CDR1 as SQVTM and CDR2 as ANQGSEA. CDR3 length: 12 residues. This CDR3 reads CSVEMLAETQYF. The CDR3 coding sequence is TGCAGCGTTGAAATGCTGGCAGAGACCCAGTACTTC.

The chain links TRBV6-5 to TRBJ2-2; 12 bases agree with TRBD2. The germline V gene has CDR1 MNHEY and CDR2 SVGAGI. The CDR3 has 15 residues. J was trimmed by 6 bases and V by 6 bases; bases with no gene match: 5. CDR3 nucleotides: TGTGCCAGCAGGACTAGCGGGGGACTCTCCGGGGAGCTGTTTTTT. Protein sequence: CASRTSGGLSGELFF.

This rearrangement joins TRBV9 to TRBJ1-1; no firm D call. The CDR3 runs 14 residues. Trimming shortened V by 3 bases and J by 6 bases, and 15 bases separated the two germline ends. CDR1 is SGDLS and CDR2 is YYNGEE in the germline V gene. The CDR3 here is CASSAPPEQAEAFF. The CDR3 bases are TGTGCCAGCAGCGCTCCTCCTGAGCAGGCTGAAGCTTTCTTT.

The rearrangement joins TRBV20-1 to TRBJ1-2, with no clear D. The CDR3 has 11 residues. Germline CDR1 and CDR2: DFQATT and SNEGSKA (reference sequence). The CDR3 sequence: CSDTEPYGYTF. The CDR3 DNA reads as TGCAGCGATACAGAACCCTATGGCTACACCTTC.

This rearrangement joins TRBV19 to TRBJ1-5, with 7 positions matching TRBD1. This CDR3 spans 10 amino acids. CDR1 and CDR2 from the germline V gene are LNHDA and SQIVND (reference sequence). V lost 4 bases, J lost 16 bases, and 4 bases stayed unmatched. CDR3 coding DNA: TGTGCCAGTAGTACCTGGACAGGTCATTTT. Translation gives CASSTWTGHF.